Listed below are T cell receptor beta chains from one sample, sequenced in a study of STAT5B mutations in CD4+ large granular lymphocyte leukemia. TCRdb keeps only in-frame clones here, not all; method: immunoSEQ multiplex PCR. The repertoire holds around 27,000 clones, more than 70% seen once, with 3% to 3.5% in the top ten. Sequenced: CD4+ T cells from blood buffy coats. Every receptor here comes from a human donor in good health. Each CDR3 is given with its conserved first and last residue. The D gene is left open where the match is weak. A row's size may be missing; if present it is once, few, many or a size class.

V gene	D gene	clone size	J gene	CDR3 protein	CDR3 DNA
TRBV11-2	.	.	TRBJ2-7	CASSSPRSAGEQYF	TGTGCCAGCAGCTCACCCCGGAGTGCCGGCGAGCAGTACTTC
TRBV7-2	.	.	TRBJ2-7	CASSLMSRPPHRYEQYF	TGTGCCAGCAGCTTAATGTCACGACCCCCCCATCGATACGAGCAGTACTTC
TRBV2	TRBD1	.	TRBJ2-5	CASRRQGTGLETQYF	TGTGCCAGCAGACGACAGGGCACTGGCTTGGAGACCCAGTACTTC
TRBV6-1	.	few	TRBJ1-2	CASSDLGRNYGYTF	TGTGCCAGCAGTGACTTAGGCAGAAACTATGGCTACACCTTC
TRBV19	TRBD2	once	TRBJ2-3	CASSIAGAGADTQYF	TGTGCCAGTAGTATAGCGGGAGCGGGGGCAGATACGCAGTATTTT
TRBV5-6	.	few	TRBJ1-5	CASSLTVNGPQHF	TGTGCCAGCAGCTTGACAGTTAATGGACCCCAGCATTTT
TRBV6-6	TRBD2	.	TRBJ2-5	CASSLAGVEETQYF	TGTGCCAGCAGTTTAGCGGGAGTAGAAGAGACCCAGTACTTC
TRBV10-3	.	.	TRBJ1-2	CAISPSSLTPNYGYTF	TGTGCCATCAGCCCGAGTAGCCTAACCCCCAACTATGGCTACACCTTC
TRBV10-3	TRBD1	.	TRBJ2-2	CATMAGQGNTGELFF	TGTGCCACCATGGCAGGACAGGGGAACACCGGGGAGCTGTTTTTT
TRBV20-1	.	few	TRBJ1-1	CSARDPNEAFF	TGCAGTGCTAGAGATCCAAATGAAGCTTTCTTT
TRBV14	.	.	TRBJ2-1	CASSQMIKNEQFF	TGTGCCAGCAGCCAAATGATTAAAAATGAGCAGTTCTTC
TRBV7-2	TRBD2	.	TRBJ2-7	CASSLGSGRVPYEQYF	TGTGCCAGCAGCTTAGGTAGCGGGAGGGTTCCCTACGAGCAGTACTTC
TRBV4-3	TRBD2	.	TRBJ2-3	CASSQDLAGGRTDTQYF	TGCGCCAGCAGCCAAGATCTAGCGGGAGGTCGCACAGATACGCAGTATTTT
TRBV6-1	.	.	TRBJ1-1	CASRVGTYTEAFF	TGTGCCAGCAGGGTGGGAACCTACACTGAAGCTTTCTTT
TRBV6-5	TRBD1	.	TRBJ2-1	CASSYLNRGLGNEQFF	TGTGCCAGCAGTTACTTAAACAGGGGGCTAGGCAATGAGCAGTTCTTC